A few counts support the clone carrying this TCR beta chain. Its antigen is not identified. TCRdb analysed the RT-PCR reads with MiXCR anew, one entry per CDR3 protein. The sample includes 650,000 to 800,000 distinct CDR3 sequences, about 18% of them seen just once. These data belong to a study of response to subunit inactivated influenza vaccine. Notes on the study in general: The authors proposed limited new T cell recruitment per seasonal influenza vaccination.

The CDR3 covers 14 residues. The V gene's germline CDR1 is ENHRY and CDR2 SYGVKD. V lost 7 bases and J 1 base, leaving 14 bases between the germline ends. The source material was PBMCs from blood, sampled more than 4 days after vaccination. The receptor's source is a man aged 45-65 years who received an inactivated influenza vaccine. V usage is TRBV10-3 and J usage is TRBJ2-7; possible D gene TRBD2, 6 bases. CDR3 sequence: CAIKDAGNSYEQYF. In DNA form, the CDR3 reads TGTGCCATCAAAGATGCGGGAAATTCCTACGAGCAGTACTTC.